The 31 T cell receptor beta chains below come from one sample, sequenced in a study of blood T cell repertoires in COVID-19. Sequencing was performed with immunoSEQ multiplex PCR; in TCRdb, only in-frame clones are kept and a portion is missing. The sample gives about 160,000 clones, approximately 90% of which show up once; about 4.6% is in the top ten. The sequencing input was peripheral blood. The receptors here all came from a woman aged 55-70 years with active or convalescent COVID-19.

The chain combines TRBV10-3 with TRBJ2-1, with 8 nucleotides matching TRBD2. V shed 10 bases and J 5 bases; nucleotides not matched to a gene: 10. CDR1 is ENHRY, CDR2 SYGVKD, per germline. The CDR3 has 14 residues. The CDR3 DNA reads as TGTGCCACATCGGGAGGGGACTTGAACAATGAGCAGTTCTTC. It yields the protein CATSGGDLNNEQFF.

The count of this clone is one. V gene TRBV3-1 (or the pseudogene TRBV3-2) combines with J gene TRBJ1-1, with TRBD1 identical over 10 bases. CDR3 length: 15 residues. Germline assignment: CDR1 LGHDT and CDR2 YNNKEL (reference sequence). After removal of 0 bases from V and 11 bases from J, the junction contained 9 bases not matched to a gene. The CDR3 sequence is CASSQDWDRGVEAFF. The CDR3 region has the DNA TGTGCCAGCAGCCAAGATTGGGACAGGGGAGTCGAGGCTTTCTTT.

This clone has only a few counts. This chain links TRBV10-3 with TRBJ1-4; possible D gene TRBD1, 6 bases. Germline CDR1 ENHRY, CDR2 SYGVKD. Trimming took off 3 bases at V and 3 bases at J, with 11 bases between the two ends. The CDR3 runs 15 residues. The CDR3 here is CAISDRGGANEKLFF. CDR3 nucleotide sequence: TGTGCCATCAGTGACAGGGGTGGAGCTAATGAAAAACTGTTTTTT.

This clone was seen just once. The CDR3 region is CASSYGLQGEAFF. CDR3 DNA sequence: TGTGCCAGCAGTTACGGTTTACAGGGGGAAGCTTTCTTT. V is TRBV6-5 and J is TRBJ1-1, with 7 bases that match TRBD1. V shed 2 bases and J 8 bases; nucleotides not matched to a gene: 5. This CDR3 region has 13 residues. Germline values: CDR1 MNHEY, CDR2 SVGAGI.

The V gene is TRBV7-8, the J gene TRBJ1-6, with TRBD1 matching 10 bases. The CDR3 spans 15 residues. CDR1 SGHVS and CDR2 FQNEAQ come from the germline V gene. J lost 10 bases, V lost 4 bases, and 7 bases had no gene match. CDR3 in DNA: TGTGCCAGCAGCTCCTCCGGGACAGGGGTCTCACCCCTCCACTTT. Translated: CASSSSGTGVSPLHF.

The chain uses TRBV10-3 and TRBJ2-5; 8 nucleotides agree with TRBD1. Germline V gene sequence: CDR1 ENHRY, CDR2 SYGVKD. This CDR3 spans 14 amino acids. With V trimmed by 4 bases and J by 5 bases, 6 bases remained unmatched. This chain's CDR3 is CAISGAGGVETQYF. For the CDR3, the DNA is TGTGCCATCAGTGGGGCAGGGGGCGTGGAGACCCAGTACTTC.

This chain connects TRBV14 to TRBJ1-6; 7 positions agree with TRBD1. The CDR3 contains 12 residues. Trimming removed 3 bases from V and 16 bases from J; junction bases left unmatched: 6. Germline V gives CDR1 SGHDN, CDR2 FVKESK. The CDR3 nucleotides read TGTGCCAGCAGCCATCCACCGGGACAGCTCCACTTT. As protein: CASSHPPGQLHF.

The V call is TRBV19, the J call TRBJ1-4; D possibly corresponds to TRBD1 (5 bases). The CDR3 length is 19 residues. V was clipped by 5 bases and J by 3 bases, with 25 bases between them. Germline values: CDR1 LNHDA, CDR2 SQIVND (reference sequence). Here the CDR3 DNA reads TGTGCCAGTAGTCGCTTACCACAGGCCCTACACGCGGCTAATGAAAAACTGTTTTTT. Protein product: CASSRLPQALHAANEKLFF.

This clone was observed once. This sequence joins TRBV4-3 and TRBJ2-2, with a possible D match to TRBD2 (7 bases). Germline CDR1 is LGHNA and CDR2 is YSLEER. V lost 1 base to trimming and J lost 2 bases, with 11 bases between them. The CDR3 has 16 residues. The CDR3, as DNA: TGCGCCAGCAGCCAAGCCCGGGGGGCCAACACCGGGGAGCTGTTTTTT. This translates into CASSQARGANTGELFF.

The chain combines TRBV5-8 with TRBJ2-1; D not certain. Trimming removed 4 bases from V and 9 bases from J, with 11 bases in between. Germline-derived CDR1 and CDR2 are SGHTS and YDEGEE. This CDR3 contains 12 residues. CDR3 amino acids: CASSPSTREQFF. The CDR3 DNA is TGTGCCAGCAGCCCCTCCACTCGTGAGCAGTTCTTC.

This clone was seen a single time. Other DNA variants within this sample encode the same CDR3. This chain connects TRBV11-1 to TRBJ2-7; D may be TRBD1 (6 bases). The length of the CDR3 is 12 residues. CDR1 is SGHAT and CDR2 is FQDESV in the germline V gene (reference sequence). Trimming shortened V by 5 bases and J by 4 bases, and 9 bases separated the two germline ends. CDR3 in DNA: TGTGCCAGCAGCCAACAGGGATACGAGCAGTACTTC. This encodes CASSQQGYEQYF.

This chain links TRBV7-2 with TRBJ1-5; D remains unclear. Trimming shortened V by 1 base and J by 5 bases, and 6 bases separated the two germline ends. From germline, CDR1 is SGHTA and CDR2 FQGNSA. The CDR3 extends over 13 amino acids. CDR3 protein: CASSLDVDQPQHF. The CDR3 DNA follows: TGTGCCAGCAGCTTAGATGTCGATCAGCCCCAGCATTTT.

The chain links TRBV20-1 to TRBJ2-7; D is possibly TRBD2 (6 bases). Deletions cut 6 bases from V and 6 bases from J, with 12 bases between. The V gene's germline CDR1 is DFQATT and CDR2 SNEGSKA (reference sequence). The CDR3 length is 11 residues. The CDR3 DNA reads TGCAGTGCAGACGGGGGTGTCGAGCAGTACTTC. It specifies CSADGGVEQYF.

The chain employs TRBV5-1 and TRBJ2-1; tentative D call: TRBD2 (5 bases). V lost 4 bases and J 9 bases, leaving 14 bases between the germline ends. The length of the CDR3 is 13 residues. Germline CDR1 is SGHRS and CDR2 is YFSETQ. This chain's CDR3 is CASSPIFGSEQFF. Here the CDR3 DNA reads TGCGCCAGCAGCCCCATTTTTGGGAGTGAGCAGTTCTTC. Filled out from reference TRBV5-1 and TRBJ2-1, the complete variable domain reads KAGVTQTPRYLIKTRGQQVTLSCSPISGHRSVSWYQQTPGQGLQFLFEYFSETQRNKGNFPGRFSGRQFSNSRSEMNVSTLELGDSALYLCASSPIFGSEQFFGPGTRLTVL.

This clone was counted a few times. This rearrangement joins TRBV4-3 to TRBJ1-2; D not resolved. Trimming removed 3 bases from V and 7 bases from J, with 15 bases in between. The CDR3 is 14 residues long. Looked up from germline, CDR1 is LGHNA and CDR2 is YSLEER. This CDR3 reads CASSHHNPGGGYTF. CDR3 bases: TGCGCCAGCAGCCACCACAATCCGGGAGGTGGCTACACCTTC.

V gene TRBV14 combines with J gene TRBJ1-1; 10 bases agree with TRBD1. V lost 5 bases to trimming and J lost 4 bases; unmatched junction nucleotides: 1. The CDR3 totals 13 residues. Germline V gene data show CDR1 as SGHDN and CDR2 as FVKESK. CDR3 DNA sequence: TGTGCCAGCAGCTGGGACAGGGGCACTGAAGCTTTCTTT. It yields the protein CASSWDRGTEAFF.

In this sample, this clone turned up a few times. CDR3 amino acids: CASSPTSGSSGNTIYF. For the CDR3, the DNA is TGCGCCAGCAGCCCTACCTCGGGTAGCTCTGGAAACACCATATATTTT. The rearrangement uses TRBV4-3 and TRBJ1-3; unclear D gene. CDR3 length equals 16 residues. V lost 4 bases, J lost 0 bases, and 13 bases lay in between. Germline V gene lookup returns CDR1 LGHNA and CDR2 YSLEER.

This chain connects TRBV7-9 to TRBJ2-2; 7 bases are a match to TRBD1. Trimming removed 10 bases from V and 4 bases from J; junction bases left unmatched: 9. The V gene's germline CDR1 is SEHNR and CDR2 FQNEAQ (reference sequence). The CDR3 extends over 14 amino acids. The CDR3 region is CATATGDSTGELFF. Written as DNA, the CDR3 is TGTGCCACCGCTACAGGGGATTCCACCGGGGAGCTGTTTTTT. The variable domain in full, completed from reference TRBV7-9 and TRBJ2-2, reads DTGVSQNPRHKITKRGQNVTFRCDPISEHNRLYWYRQTLGQGPEFLTYFQNEAQLEKSRLLSDRFSAERPKGSFSTLEIQRTEQGDSAMYLCATATGDSTGELFFGEGSRLTVL.

The CDR3 loop is CASRLRTENTEAFF. The CDR3 region has the DNA TGTGCCAGCAGGCTCCGGACAGAGAACACTGAAGCTTTCTTT. The rearrangement uses TRBV11-2 and TRBJ1-1, with a tentative D call TRBD1 (6 bases). The CDR3 has 14 residues. Germline CDR1 is SGHAT and CDR2 is FQNNGV. With 6 bases removed from V and 1 base from J, the gap between germline ends came to 12 bases.

This rearrangement joins TRBV19 to TRBJ2-1; 11 bases fit TRBD1. CDR3 length equals 14 residues. The ends lost 9 bases at V and 7 bases at J; junction bases unmatched: 8. Germline lookup yields CDR1 LNHDA and CDR2 SQIVND (reference sequence). CDR3 sequence: CASYSGTGGNEQFF. The CDR3 nucleotides read TGTGCCAGCTATTCCGGGACAGGGGGGAATGAGCAGTTCTTC.

The rearrangement links TRBV18 to TRBJ1-3; D is ambiguous. Per the germline V gene, CDR1 is KGHSH and CDR2 is LQKENI. The CDR3 extends over 18 amino acids. The ends were cut back, 0 bases at V and 0 bases at J, with 15 bases in the middle. This chain's CDR3 is CASSPPGSPIFSGNTIYF. CDR3 sequence (DNA): TGTGCCAGCTCACCACCTGGCAGTCCCATCTTCTCTGGAAACACCATATATTTT.

This chain uses TRBV11-1 with TRBJ2-7; D is undetermined. The CDR3 is 14 amino acids. Germline CDR1 and CDR2: SGHAT and FQDESV (reference sequence). Trimming left V 5 bases short and J 3 bases short, with 14 bases between. CDR3 DNA sequence: TGTGCCAGCAGCCCTCCCAATCTCGGCTACGAGCAGTACTTC. Amino acid sequence: CASSPPNLGYEQYF.

This clone was found once. The chain has TRBV12-5 and TRBJ2-2, with 13 positions matching TRBD2. Germline trimming cut 3 bases from V and 4 bases from J; bases unmatched to any gene: 14. The length of the CDR3 is 20 residues. CDR1 is LGHNT and CDR2 is FRNRAP in the germline V gene. CDR3: CASGFLSGTSGAHGTGELFF. Written as DNA, the CDR3 is TGTGCTAGTGGTTTTCTTTCTGGGACTAGCGGGGCCCACGGCACCGGGGAGCTGTTTTTT.

This chain connects TRBV11-2 to TRBJ2-3; D unresolved. V lost 4 bases and J lost 6, with 17 bases in between. The CDR3 runs to 15 residues. In germline, CDR1 is SGHAT, CDR2 FQNNGV. The CDR3 DNA follows: TGTGCCAGCAGCTCTTTATCTTTCTTTGCGGATACGCAGTATTTT. This codes for CASSSLSFFADTQYF.

This clone was counted a single time. This rearrangement joins TRBV5-1 to TRBJ2-3; TRBD1 agrees at 7 bases. The CDR3 extends over 14 amino acids. CDR1 and CDR2 (germline): SGHRS, YFSETQ. Trimming took 7 bases from V and 0 from J; bases not matched to a gene: 5. The CDR3 DNA reads TGCGCCAGCCGACCGGGACAGAGCACAGATACGCAGTATTTT. This codes for CASRPGQSTDTQYF.

J is TRBJ1-2 and V is TRBV29-1, with D perhaps matching TRBD1 (5 bases). Trimming shortened V by 7 bases and J by 6 bases, and 15 bases separated the two germline ends. CDR3 length: 12 residues. CDR1 SQVTM and CDR2 ANQGSEA come from the germline V gene. CDR3 DNA sequence: TGCAGCGGGGGAGGGGAAAACGATGGCTACACCTTC. Protein product: CSGGGENDGYTF. Filled out from reference TRBV29-1 and TRBJ1-2, the complete variable domain reads SAVISQKPSRDICQRGTSLTIQCQVDSQVTMMFWYRQQPGQSLTLIATANQGSEATYESGFVIDKFPISRPNLTFSTLTVSNMSPEDSSIYLCSGGGENDGYTFGSGTRLTVV.

This sequence joins TRBV9 and TRBJ2-7, with 8 bases identical to TRBD2. V shed 6 bases, J shed 0 bases, and the junction held 17 bases outside the gene matches. The CDR3 runs to 18 residues. Germline V CDR1 and CDR2: SGDLS, YYNGEE. The CDR3 protein is CASKRGRPGLEISYEQYF. In DNA form, the CDR3 reads TGTGCCAGCAAAAGGGGACGGCCGGGACTAGAAATCTCCTACGAGCAGTACTTC.

This chain uses TRBV11-2 with TRBJ2-5; 9 bases fit TRBD2. Germline assignment: CDR1 SGHAT and CDR2 FQNNGV. The CDR3 is made up of 11 amino acids. The J segment lost 13 bases and the V segment lost 5 bases, leaving 5 bases of the junction unmatched. The CDR3 DNA reads TGTGCCAGCAGCAACCTAGCGGGATCGTACTTC. This sequence encodes CASSNLAGSYF. The variable domain in full, with the rest retrieved from reference TRBV11-2 and TRBJ2-5, is EAGVAQSPRYKIIEKRQSVAFWCNPISGHATLYWYQQILGQGPKLLIQFQNNGVVDDSQLPKDRFSAERLKGVDSTLKIQPAKLEDSAVYLCASSNLAGSYFGPGTRLLVL.

The chain recombines TRBV6-4 with TRBJ1-4; no clear D gene. The CDR3 extends over 13 amino acids. Germline V gene sequence: CDR1 MRHNA, CDR2 SNTAGT. The V gene lost 7 bases and the J gene lost 3 bases, with 9 bases spanning the gap. CDR3 residues: CASTEEANEKLFF. The DNA for the CDR3 is TGTGCCAGCACCGAGGAGGCTAATGAAAAACTGTTTTTT.

The count of this clone is one. The rearrangement uses TRBV5-8 and TRBJ1-5; 7 nucleotides align to TRBD1. V shed 3 bases and J 2 bases; nucleotides not matched to a gene: 5. The CDR3 is 15 residues long. Germline CDR1 reads SGHTS; CDR2 reads YDEGEE. The CDR3 DNA follows: TGTGCCAGCAGCTCCACAGGGGAGGGCAATCAGCCCCAGCATTTT. It codes for CASSSTGEGNQPQHF.

The sample holds one count of this clone. The chain links TRBV3-1 (or the pseudogene TRBV3-2) to TRBJ1-6, with 7 bases aligning to TRBD1. Germline loops: CDR1 LGHDT, CDR2 YNNKEL (reference sequence). The length of the CDR3 is 14 residues. V dropped 4 bases and J dropped 9; count of bases not matched to a gene: 6. For the CDR3, the DNA is TGTGCCAGCAGCCCCGAAGACAGGGTTTCACCCCTCCACTTT. Protein product: CASSPEDRVSPLHF.